Below are 20 T cell receptor beta chains sequenced from a single sample in a study of cytomegalovirus exposure and HLA in healthy donors. In the PCR, 60 Vbeta and 13 Jbeta primers were used. Clones were read by immunoSEQ multiplex PCR, and TCRdb kept only the in-frame ones, dropping some. Here the sample spans roughly 200,000 clones, approximately 90% being singletons. Sequenced input: PBMCs. These receptors originate from a boy aged 2 to 10 in good health and CMV-seronegative.

The genes are TRBV10-3 and TRBJ2-7, with 9 bases fitting TRBD1. V was clipped by 0 bases and J by 5 bases; unmatched bases: 5. The CDR3 is 15 amino acids. Looked up from germline, CDR1 is ENHRY and CDR2 is SYGVKD. DNA for the CDR3: TGTGCCATCAGTGAGTCGAGACAGGGGGGGCACGAGCAGTACTTC. This codes for CAISESRQGGHEQYF.

This clone was picked up one time. An end of the junction differs from the germline gene, which may be a read error. Other nucleotide sequences from this sample produce the same CDR3. The chain is built from TRBV5-6 and TRBJ1-3, with D tentatively TRBD1 (5 bases). The CDR3 is 15 residues long. In germline, CDR1 is SGHDT, CDR2 YYEEEE. The CDR3: CASSLDRYSGNTIYF. The DNA of the CDR3 is TGTGCCAGCAGCTTGGACAGGTACTCTGGAAACACCATATACTTT. The complete variable domain, with remaining parts taken from reference TRBV5-6 and TRBJ1-3, reads DAGVTQSPTHLIKTRGQQVTLRCSPKSGHDTVSWYQQALGQGPQFIFQYYEEEERQRGNFPDRFSGHQFPNYSSELNVNALLLGDSALYLCASSLDRYSGNTIYFGEGSWLTVV.

This chain joins TRBV30 and TRBJ2-3; weak D call: TRBD2 (6 bases). Deletions cut 0 bases from V and 2 bases from J, with 12 bases between. This CDR3 has 15 amino acids. Germline values: CDR1 GTSNPN, CDR2 SVGIG (reference sequence). The CDR3 DNA reads TGTGCCTGGAGTGTGGAGGGTACAGCCACAGATACGCAGTATTTT. The encoded protein is CAWSVEGTATDTQYF.

As regards this clone: Mismatch with germline at one junction end may stem from a read error. The V call is TRBV5-8, the J call TRBJ2-4; D is perhaps TRBD1 (5 bases). The CDR3 sequence is 14 residues long. Per the germline V gene, CDR1 is SGHTS and CDR2 is YDEGEE. CDR3 nucleotides: TGTGCCGGCAGCTTGGTTCAGGGTAAAAACATTCAGTACTTC. It translates to CAGSLVQGKNIQYF.

The V call is TRBV28, the J call TRBJ2-5; TRBD2 agrees at 10 bases. The CDR3 runs 14 residues. J lost 5 bases, V lost 2 bases, and 2 bases had no gene match. CDR1 is MDHEN, CDR2 SYDVKM, per germline. The CDR3 DNA follows: TGTGCCAGCAGTTTACTAGCGGGAGTGGAGACCCAGTACTTC. Amino acids: CASSLLAGVETQYF.

The rearrangement uses TRBV7-8 and TRBJ2-1; TRBD2 matches 15 bases. This CDR3 is 19 amino acids long. J gave up 5 bases and V 7 bases, and 15 bases lay outside the gene matches. Germline V gene lookup returns CDR1 SGHVS and CDR2 FQNEAQ. The chain's CDR3 is CASNRAWGLAGGYNNEQFF. The CDR3, as DNA: TGTGCCAGCAACCGAGCTTGGGGACTAGCGGGGGGCTACAACAATGAGCAGTTCTTC.

The chain links TRBV6-5 to TRBJ1-2; TRBD1 aligns across 8 bases. Germline V lookup: CDR1 MNHEY, CDR2 SVGAGI. V trimming: 6 bases; J trimming: 1 base; junction bases outside the gene matches: 7. The CDR3 contains 15 residues. The CDR3 sequence is CASSPGQAGNYGYTF. The CDR3 DNA reads as TGTGCCAGCAGCCCGGGACAGGCTGGTAACTATGGCTACACCTTC.

Concerning this clone: A junction end diverges from the germline sequence, so it may reflect a read error. The chain couples TRBV9 to TRBJ2-1, with D tentatively TRBD2 (5 bases). The CDR3 has 13 residues. Looked up from germline, CDR1 is SGDLS and CDR2 is YYNGEE. CDR3 bases: TGTGCCAGCAGCGTAGCGGGGATCAATGAGCAGCTCTTC. Translation: CASSVAGINEQLF. Combining the CDR3 with reference TRBV9 and TRBJ2-1 gives the whole variable domain DSGVTQTPKHLITATGQRVTLRCSPRSGDLSVYWYQQSLDQGLQFLIQYYNGEERAKGNILERFSAQQFPDLHSELNLSSLELGDSALYFCASSVAGINEQLFGPGTRLTVL.

The J gene is TRBJ2-7, the V gene TRBV6-6; tentatively, D is TRBD1 (5 bases). Trimming cost V 7 bases and J 6 bases, with 16 bases left between them. The length of the CDR3 is 13 residues. In germline, CDR1 is MNHNY, CDR2 SVGAGI (reference sequence). The CDR3 loop is CASTPRRASEQYF. The CDR3 DNA reads TGTGCCAGCACCCCCCGCAGGGCGTCCGAGCAGTACTTC.

This clone was detected once. The DNA of the CDR3 is TGTGCCAGCAGCTTGGGAGACAGTGGTTCTCTGGAGACCCAGTACTTC. It encodes CASSLGDSGSLETQYF. J is TRBJ2-5 and V is TRBV5-5; D possibly corresponds to TRBD1 (5 bases). Germline V CDR1 and CDR2: SGHKS, YYEKEE (reference sequence). The CDR3 loop spans 16 amino acids. The ends were cut back, 0 bases at V and 5 bases at J, with 17 bases in the middle.

V is TRBV9 and J is TRBJ2-5, with D perhaps matching TRBD1 (6 bases). The germline gives CDR1 SGDLS, CDR2 YYNGEE. The CDR3 is 15 amino acids. Trimming took 3 bases from V and 4 from J, leaving 16 bases between them. The DNA for the CDR3 is TGTGCCAGCAGCGCACAGGGTGATGGACGAGAGACCCAGTACTTC. Protein product: CASSAQGDGRETQYF. Complete variable domain (other parts from reference TRBV9 and TRBJ2-5): DSGVTQTPKHLITATGQRVTLRCSPRSGDLSVYWYQQSLDQGLQFLIQYYNGEERAKGNILERFSAQQFPDLHSELNLSSLELGDSALYFCASSAQGDGRETQYFGPGTRLLVL.

With respect to this clone: The junction departs from the called germline gene at one end, perhaps through a read error. The rearrangement links TRBV7-9 to TRBJ2-2, with 12 bases aligning to TRBD2. This CDR3 contains 17 residues. CDR1 is SEHNR and CDR2 is FQNEAQ in the germline V gene (reference sequence). CDR3 sequence reads: CSSSRILAGGTSGELFF. DNA for the CDR3: TGTTCCAGCAGCCGAATCCTAGCGGGAGGGACATCCGGGGAGCTGTTTTTT.

This chain links TRBV11-2 with TRBJ2-7; the D is unclear. The length of the CDR3 is 12 residues. V dropped 8 bases and J dropped 0 bases, with 8 bases sitting between them. CDR1 is SGHAT, CDR2 FQNNGV, per germline. The CDR3 DNA is TGTGCCAGCGCTCTAGTCTCCTACGAGCAGTACTTC. It specifies CASALVSYEQYF.

The chain combines TRBV7-9 with TRBJ2-5, with TRBD1 matching 8 bases. TRBJ2-7 explains the end of the DNA better; the J call may be wrong. In germline, CDR1 is SEHNR, CDR2 FQNEAQ (reference sequence). The CDR3 has 13 residues. CDR3 DNA sequence: TGTGCCAGCAGCTTAAGAACAGGGGGCGAGCAGTACTTC. Translating it yields CASSLRTGGEQYF.

This rearrangement joins TRBV19 to TRBJ2-7, with 7 bases matching TRBD1. CDR3 length: 14 amino acids. After removal of 3 bases from V and 0 bases from J, the junction contained 2 bases not matched to a gene. Germline V gene data show CDR1 as LNHDA and CDR2 as SQIVND (reference sequence). CDR3 sequence (DNA): TGTGCCAGTAGTATGGGACAGAACTCCTACGAGCAGTACTTC. Encoded protein: CASSMGQNSYEQYF.

This sequence joins TRBV4-1 and TRBJ2-7; a possible D gene is TRBD1 (6 bases). The germline V gene has CDR1 MGHRA and CDR2 YSYEKL. Trimming left V 4 bases short and J 3 bases short, with 10 bases between. This CDR3 region has 13 residues. The CDR3: CASSPTTGYEQYF. The CDR3 nucleotides read TGCGCCAGCAGCCCAACGACAGGCTACGAGCAGTACTTC.

This sequence joins TRBV28 and TRBJ2-3; a possible D gene is TRBD1 (6 bases). The germline V gene has CDR1 MDHEN and CDR2 SYDVKM. Trimming left V 6 bases short and J 0 bases short, with 13 bases between. This CDR3 region has 15 residues. The chain's CDR3 is CASSPDRLSTDTQYF. The CDR3 DNA reads TGTGCCAGCAGCCCGGACAGACTTAGCACAGATACGCAGTATTTT.

The V call is TRBV5-6, the J call TRBJ1-1; 8 bases fit TRBD1. The CDR3 extends over 13 amino acids. Germline V CDR1 and CDR2: SGHDT, YYEEEE. V lost 4 bases and J lost 4; bases outside the gene matches: 3. The chain's CDR3 is CASSADRGTEAFF. CDR3 in DNA: TGTGCCAGCAGCGCTGACAGGGGCACTGAAGCTTTCTTT. The entire variable domain, with the rest obtained from reference TRBV5-6 and TRBJ1-1, is as follows: DAGVTQSPTHLIKTRGQQVTLRCSPKSGHDTVSWYQQALGQGPQFIFQYYEEEERQRGNFPDRFSGHQFPNYSSELNVNALLLGDSALYLCASSADRGTEAFFGQGTRLTVV.

The chain has TRBV9 and TRBJ2-7, with D perhaps matching TRBD2 (7 bases). CDR1 and CDR2 (germline): SGDLS, YYNGEE. CDR3 size: 14 residues. Trimming pared 1 base from V and 2 bases from J, leaving 10 bases between. CDR3 amino acids: CASSVSGTTYEQYF. CDR3 DNA: TGTGCCAGCAGCGTAAGCGGGACAACCTACGAGCAGTACTTC.

This chain uses TRBV7-7 with TRBJ2-5, with unresolved D. Germline V gene lookup returns CDR1 SSHAT and CDR2 FNYEAQ (reference sequence). V was pared by 3 bases and J by 2 bases, with 10 bases between. There are 14 residues in the CDR3. The CDR3 sequence: CASSLYFAQETQYF. The CDR3 DNA sequence: TGTGCCAGCAGCTTGTACTTTGCACAAGAGACCCAGTACTTC.